This record looks at one T cell receptor (beta chain) sequence and its context. Its antigen remains unidentified. Primers for the PCR totalled 60 Vbeta and 13 Jbeta. Assay used: immunoSEQ multiplex PCR; TCRdb lists only in-frame clones, some missing. The data contain over 150,000 clones, roughly 80% of them singletons. V lost 3 bases and J lost 6, with 15 bases in between. From germline, CDR1 is MGHRA and CDR2 YSYEKL. CDR3 size: 16 residues. The sample belongs to a study of cytomegalovirus exposure and HLA in healthy donors. Study at large: Researchers found that roughly 81% of 350 to 500 genotyped donors fell within the Caucasian-associated ancestry cluster. Study-wide results and caveats: Sequencing had likely introduced a cluster of highly shared sequence variants as an artifact.

The gene calls are TRBV4-1 and TRBJ1-6; D is ambiguous. The sequence came from a man between 25 and 39 years old in good health and CMV-seropositive. Sample: PBMCs. The CDR3 bases are TGCGCCAGCAGCCAGATCGTCGGGTTCGGTAATTCACCCCTCCACTTT. This gives the protein CASSQIVGFGNSPLHF.